The rows below give T cell receptor beta chains drawn from one sample of a study of spatial heterogeneity in lung cancer. TCRdb reanalysed the 5' RACE reads using MiXCR and keeps one entry per CDR3 protein. The sample includes some 16,000 distinct CDR3 sequences, under 7.5% of them seen just once. Sequencing used lung tumor tissue, obtained at surgery. The receptors here all came from a female donor with early-stage non-small cell lung cancer. Both conserved end residues are part of each CDR3. Each record gives: D gene, J gene, V gene, CDR3 protein. The D gene is left open where the match is weak.

D gene: TRBD2; J gene: TRBJ2-1; V gene: TRBV6-5; CDR3 protein: CASWEGPNRRGNEQFF
D gene: -; J gene: TRBJ2-3; V gene: TRBV29-1; CDR3 protein: CSVERHSTDTQYF
D gene: TRBD2; J gene: TRBJ2-5; V gene: TRBV7-2; CDR3 protein: CASSQGLAGGLETQYF
D gene: TRBD1; J gene: TRBJ2-3; V gene: TRBV11-2; CDR3 protein: CASSLDRAGSTDTQYF
D gene: TRBD1; J gene: TRBJ1-2; V gene: TRBV5-1; CDR3 protein: CATSDRDYGYTF
D gene: TRBD1; J gene: TRBJ1-2; V gene: TRBV2; CDR3 protein: CASSVGDRGTYGYTF
D gene: TRBD1; J gene: TRBJ1-1; V gene: TRBV20-1; CDR3 protein: CSASRQGATEAFF
D gene: -; J gene: TRBJ1-1; V gene: TRBV5-4; CDR3 protein: CASSSRVNTEAFF
D gene: TRBD1; J gene: TRBJ1-1; V gene: TRBV2; CDR3 protein: CASCQGVDTEAFF
D gene: TRBD1; J gene: TRBJ1-1; V gene: TRBV6-1; CDR3 protein: CASSVTGGVTEAFF
D gene: -; J gene: TRBJ2-5; V gene: TRBV20-1; CDR3 protein: CSAREPGGETQYF
D gene: -; J gene: TRBJ1-2; V gene: TRBV30; CDR3 protein: CAWSVGEGNGYTF